This is a list of T cell receptor beta chains from one sample in a study of cytomegalovirus exposure and HLA in healthy donors. Profiled with immunoSEQ multiplex PCR; TCRdb holds only in-frame clones, not every one. The repertoire consists of 150,000 or so clones, with roughly 73% occurring once and the leading ten covering 1.5% to 2%. Source material: PBMCs. These receptors were obtained from a woman aged 18-30 years in good health and CMV-seronegative. CDR3s include the opening cysteine and the closing phenylalanine or tryptophan. Each record gives: clone size, V gene, J gene, D gene, CDR3 protein, CDR3 DNA. The D gene is left open where the match is weak. Clone sizes are given selectively: once, few, many, or a class where the clone is expanded.

-	TRBV6-1	TRBJ1-5	-	CASSVFPTGNPSNQPQHF	TGTGCCAGCAGTGTCTTCCCGACGGGGAACCCTAGCAATCAGCCCCAGCATTTT
-	TRBV28	TRBJ1-2	TRBD1	CASSSGTDTNYGYTF	TGTGCCAGCAGTTCCGGGACAGATACTAACTATGGCTACACCTTC
-	TRBV12-5	TRBJ1-2	TRBD1	CAGGFWDSPYGYTF	TGTGCTGGTGGTTTTTGGGACAGTCCCTATGGCTACACCTTC
-	TRBV28	TRBJ1-2	-	CASSLQGLTYTF	TGTGCCAGCAGTTTACAGGGATTGACCTACACCTTC
few	TRBV7-8	TRBJ1-1	-	CASSLVAKNTEAFF	TGTGCCAGCAGCTTAGTGGCAAAGAACACTGAAGCTTTCTTT
-	TRBV9	TRBJ2-7	-	CASSSPGYGSYEQYF	TGTGCCAGCAGCTCTCCAGGGTATGGTTCCTACGAGCAGTACTTC
few	TRBV5-1	TRBJ2-5	-	CASSLGRGSQETQYF	TGCGCCAGCAGCTTGGGCCGGGGAAGTCAAGAGACCCAGTACTTC
-	TRBV18	TRBJ1-3	TRBD1	CASSPRGGTAGNTIYF	TGTGCCAGCTCACCACGAGGAGGGACAGCTGGAAACACCATATATTTT
-	TRBV7-2	TRBJ2-3	-	CASSLARDPTDTQYF	TGTGCCAGCAGCTTAGCGCGGGACCCAACAGATACGCAGTATTTT
-	TRBV10-2	TRBJ1-5	-	CASTEGLGNQPQHF	TGCGCCAGCACGGAGGGGTTGGGCAATCAGCCCCAGCATTTT
-	TRBV7-6	TRBJ2-5	-	CASSLRADRQETQYF	TGTGCCAGCAGCCTCCGAGCGGACAGACAAGAGACCCAGTACTTC
-	TRBV28	TRBJ2-3	-	CATGGRGSTDTQYF	TGTGCCACCGGGGGGCGGGGGAGCACAGATACGCAGTATTTT
many	TRBV27	TRBJ2-7	-	CASSLSPRQSYSSYEQYF	TGTGCCAGCAGTTTATCCCCCCGACAGTCCTATAGCTCCTACGAGCAGTACTTC
-	TRBV19	TRBJ2-2	TRBD1	CATSQGTGGEDTGELFF	TGTGCCACATCCCAAGGGACAGGGGGCGAGGACACCGGGGAGCTGTTTTTT
-	TRBV25-1	TRBJ2-1	-	CASSDRVHEQFF	TGTGCCAGCAGTGACAGGGTTCATGAGCAGTTCTTC
-	TRBV7-2	TRBJ1-1	TRBD1	CASSLWEDRGWAFF	TGTGCCAGCAGCCTTTGGGAGGACAGGGGATGGGCTTTCTTT
once	TRBV5-1	TRBJ2-3	-	CASSLQGLRVGSTDTQYF	TGCGCCAGCAGCCTCCAGGGACTGCGGGTCGGTAGCACAGATACGCAGTATTTT
few	TRBV7-3	TRBJ2-6	-	CASSSGLGGANVLTF	TGTGCCAGCAGTTCAGGGCTGGGTGGGGCCAACGTCCTGACTTTC
-	TRBV25-1	TRBJ2-5	-	CASSSGNQETQYF	TGTGCCAGCAGTTCCGGGAACCAAGAGACCCAGTACTTC
-	TRBV19	TRBJ2-7	-	CASSTIIQGHKEQYF	TGTGCCAGTAGTACCATCATCCAGGGCCATAAGGAGCAGTACTTC
-	TRBV6-1	TRBJ2-7	-	CASTGTGSYEQYF	TGTGCCAGCACCGGAACAGGTTCCTACGAGCAGTACTTC
-	TRBV4-1	TRBJ1-4	TRBD1	CASSPPFARTGRRTNEKLFF	TGCGCCAGCAGCCCCCCATTCGCGAGGACAGGGAGGCGTACTAATGAAAAACTGTTTTTT
-	TRBV6-1	TRBJ2-3	TRBD2	CASSEPASGMSDTQYF	TGTGCCAGCAGTGAACCCGCTAGCGGTATGTCGGATACGCAGTATTTT
-	TRBV2	TRBJ2-1	-	CASVRDGPLF	TGTGCCAGTGTGCGGGACGGACCCCTCTTC
-	TRBV11-3	TRBJ2-1	-	CASSRTGDEQFF	TGTGCCAGCAGCCGAACGGGAGACGAGCAGTTCTTC
few	TRBV10-2	TRBJ2-2	-	CASRPNQRENNFTGELFF	TGCGCCAGCAGGCCCAATCAGCGCGAGAACAATTTCACCGGGGAGCTGTTTTTT
-	TRBV19	TRBJ1-2	-	CASTPVEGSYTF	TGTGCCAGTACCCCCGTGGAGGGAAGCTACACCTTC
-	TRBV19	TRBJ2-2	-	CASIRAVGASGELFF	TGTGCCAGTATTAGGGCCGTTGGGGCGTCCGGGGAGCTGTTTTTT
-	TRBV7-2	TRBJ1-6	-	CASSRGGTADSPLHF	TGTGCCAGCAGCCGGGGTGGGACTGCGGATTCACCCCTCCACTTT
few	TRBV18	TRBJ2-1	-	CASSPRSSAMYNEQFF	TGTGCCAGCTCACCAAGGAGTAGCGCCATGTACAATGAGCAGTTCTTC
-	TRBV4-3	TRBJ2-1	TRBD2	CASSQGPGGSSYNEQFF	TGCGCCAGCAGCCAAGGGCCGGGCGGGAGCTCCTACAATGAGCAGTTCTTC
few	TRBV7-3	TRBJ2-1	-	CASSLGAFLGEQFF	TGTGCCAGCAGCTTAGGGGCATTTTTGGGTGAGCAGTTCTTC
-	TRBV2	TRBJ1-2	-	CASTFDISARTF	TGTGCCAGCACCTTCGACATTTCGGCTCGCACCTTC
-	TRBV28	TRBJ2-7	TRBD2	CASSPTGLAGDYEQYF	TGTGCCAGCAGTCCCACGGGACTAGCGGGGGACTACGAGCAGTACTTC
-	TRBV5-1	TRBJ2-1	TRBD2	CASSSLAGVSNEQFF	TGCGCCAGCAGCTCCCTAGCGGGAGTTAGCAATGAGCAGTTCTTC
-	TRBV14	TRBJ1-2	TRBD1	CASSRATGGAYGYTF	TGTGCCAGCAGCCGAGCTACAGGGGGCGCATATGGCTACACCTTC
-	TRBV5-1	TRBJ2-3	TRBD2	CASSLEPGGRPDAQYF	TGCGCCAGCAGCTTGGAGCCGGGGGGGCGGCCAGATGCGCAGTATTTT
-	TRBV2	TRBJ2-6	TRBD1	CASSTPQGRNSGANGLTF	TGTGCCAGCAGTACACCACAGGGGCGGAACTCTGGGGCCAACGGCCTGACTTTC
-	TRBV11-1	TRBJ2-6	TRBD1	CASSFGKGGETGANVLTF	TGTGCCAGCAGCTTTGGAAAAGGGGGCGAGACTGGGGCCAACGTCCTGACTTTC
-	TRBV6-5	TRBJ2-3	-	CASSYSSSFTDTQYF	TGTGCCAGCAGTTACTCGAGTAGTTTCACAGATACGCAGTATTTT
-	TRBV5-8	TRBJ2-1	-	CASSFGTPSSYNEQFF	TGTGCCAGCAGCTTTGGTACGCCCAGCTCCTACAATGAGCAGTTCTTC
few	TRBV2	TRBJ2-5	TRBD2	CASREEVETQYF	TGTGCCAGTCGGGAGGAGGTAGAGACCCAGTACTTC
-	TRBV6-5	TRBJ1-2	TRBD1	CASSRTGERVYGYTF	TGTGCCAGCAGTCGAACAGGGGAACGGGTCTATGGCTACACCTTC
once	TRBV6-5	TRBJ1-2	-	CASTSRLGGYYGYTF	TGTGCCAGCACCAGTAGACTCGGTGGTTACTATGGCTACACCTTC
-	TRBV7-2	TRBJ2-7	TRBD2	CASSRAGVDPYEQYF	TGTGCCAGCAGTAGGGCGGGGGTAGACCCCTACGAGCAGTACTTC
few	TRBV5-1	TRBJ2-6	-	CASSLERVPGANVLTF	TGCGCCAGCAGCTTGGAGAGGGTCCCTGGGGCCAACGTCCTGACTTTC
-	TRBV5-1	TRBJ2-3	TRBD2	CASSLALAGATDTQYF	TGCGCCAGCAGCTTGGCCCTAGCGGGAGCAACAGATACGCAGTATTTT
-	TRBV5-6	TRBJ2-7	-	CASSFAGGGYEQYF	TGTGCCAGCAGCTTTGCGGGCGGCGGCTACGAGCAGTACTTC
-	TRBV6-5	TRBJ1-5	TRBD1	CASRKQGADQPQHF	TGTGCCAGCAGGAAACAGGGGGCGGACCAGCCCCAGCATTTT
-	TRBV5-4	TRBJ1-5	-	CASIREIEVQPQHF	TGTGCCAGCATCCGGGAAATAGAAGTTCAGCCCCAGCATTTT
-	TRBV21-1	TRBJ1-1	-	CASSKPERKNTEAFF	TGTGCCAGCAGCAAACCGGAGCGAAAGAACACTGAAGCTTTCTTT
few	TRBV7-9	TRBJ2-7	TRBD1	CASSPSSGIGTGYPHEQYF	TGTGCCAGCAGTCCTTCATCTGGTATCGGGACAGGGTATCCCCACGAGCAGTACTTC
-	TRBV6-5	TRBJ1-3	-	CASSYDSGSTIYF	TGTGCCAGCAGTTACGACTCTGGTTCCACCATATATTTT
few	TRBV6-1	TRBJ2-5	-	CASSVRGSGTQYF	TGTGCCAGCAGTGTTAGAGGGAGCGGGACCCAGTACTTC
once	TRBV7-8	TRBJ1-5	TRBD1	CASSPGTGAQPQHF	TGTGCCAGCAGCCCCGGGACAGGGGCCCAGCCCCAGCATTTT
-	TRBV10-1	TRBJ1-5	-	CASSEFRLPVRPQHF	TGCGCCAGCAGTGAGTTTCGACTACCGGTGAGGCCCCAGCATTTT
-	TRBV28	TRBJ1-4	-	CASSPRGRYEKLFF	TGTGCCAGCAGTCCTAGAGGGAGGTATGAAAAACTGTTTTTT
-	TRBV9	TRBJ1-1	-	CASSVVAGEAFF	TGTGCCAGCAGCGTAGTCGCGGGGGAAGCTTTCTTT
-	TRBV2	TRBJ1-5	TRBD1	CASSEGGTGGRQPQHF	TGTGCCAGCAGTGAAGGTGGGACAGGGGGCCGTCAGCCCCAGCATTTT
-	TRBV11-1	TRBJ1-5	-	CASSPGRGQPQHF	TGTGCCAGCAGCCCAGGGAGGGGACAGCCCCAGCATTTT